What follows describes a single TCR beta chain. A junction end diverges from the germline sequence, so it may reflect a read error. This sample stems from a study of prognosis after radiotherapy for stage I lung cancer. The germline V gene has CDR1 SNHLY and CDR2 FYNNEI. The CDR3 covers 13 residues. Multiplex PCR, run in two rounds, amplified TCR beta CDR3 from genomic DNA. TRBV and TRBJ genes each had their own specific primers in first-round PCR. In TCRdb, the multiplex PCR reads were re-called with MiXCR into one record per CDR3 protein. In the table there are 15,000 to 25,000 distinct CDR3 sequences, 26% of which are singletons.

The source is a donor over 45 with non-small cell lung cancer. The chain carries TRBV2 and TRBJ2-3; TRBD2 might be the D (5 bases). Here the sequenced sample was PBMCs, taken before or after stereotactic body radiation therapy (not recorded which). The CDR3 DNA is TGTGCCAGATTACTAGAGGGCACAGATACGCAATATTTT. It translates to CARLLEGTDTQYF.